A selection of T cell receptor beta chains follows, all from one sample in a study of CD8 T cells in ankylosing spondylitis. TCRdb re-derived calls from the 5' RACE reads in MiXCR, one entry per CDR3 protein. The repertoire includes a few hundred thousand distinct CDR3 sequences, around a tenth of them detected once, and roughly a tenth sits in the top ten. The specimen was blood, either unsorted or a sorted T cell fraction (not recorded which). These receptors originate from a female donor with ankylosing spondylitis or in good health (not recorded which). Both conserved end residues are part of each CDR3. D genes are given only for firm matches. Size is stated for part of the rows, as once, few or many counts, or as a class when the clone is expanded.

D: .; size: many; V: TRBV28; J: TRBJ1-4; DNA: TGTGCCAGCAGTCCGGCGGCGGCCTTCGGTGAAAAACTGTTTTTT; CDR3: CASSPAAAFGEKLFF
D: .; size: many; V: TRBV30; J: TRBJ2-3; DNA: TGTGCCTGGAGTAAGGGGGTTGCTAGCACAGATACGCAGTATTTT; CDR3: CAWSKGVASTDTQYF
D: TRBD2; size: many; V: TRBV5-1; J: TRBJ2-7; DNA: TGCGCCAGCAGCTTTCCACTAGCGTTTTCCTACGAGCAGTACTTC; CDR3: CASSFPLAFSYEQYF
D: TRBD2; size: few; V: TRBV11-1; J: TRBJ2-3; DNA: TGTGCCAGCAGCCCTCGCGAGTTGGCGGGAGCGGATACGCAGTATTTT; CDR3: CASSPRELAGADTQYF
D: TRBD2; size: many; V: TRBV20-1; J: TRBJ2-1; DNA: TGCAGTGCTAGAGACCCCGGGGGGGCGAACAATGAGCAGTTCTTC; CDR3: CSARDPGGANNEQFF
D: .; size: many; V: TRBV20-1; J: TRBJ2-1; DNA: TGCAGTGTCCGGCGACCAGTTTCGGGACTTCTCAATGAGCAGTTCTTC; CDR3: CSVRRPVSGLLNEQFF
D: .; size: .; V: TRBV4-2; J: TRBJ2-2; DNA: TGTGCCAGCAGCCAATTGATTGGGGGCGCATTGGACACCGGGGAGCTGTTTTTT; CDR3: CASSQLIGGALDTGELFF
D: .; size: few; V: TRBV5-1; J: TRBJ2-1; DNA: TGCGCCAGCAGCGTGGAACCAGACCATGAGCAGTTCTTC; CDR3: CASSVEPDHEQFF
D: TRBD2; size: many; V: TRBV20-1; J: TRBJ2-1; DNA: TGCAGTGCTAGAGATCGCCCTAGCGGGGGGGCGAACTACAATGAGCAGTTCTTC; CDR3: CSARDRPSGGANYNEQFF
D: .; size: .; V: TRBV30; J: TRBJ2-5; DNA: TGTGCCTGGACCTCGGACTCTTCCCGGTTGACCCAGTACTTC; CDR3: CAWTSDSSRLTQYF
D: .; size: many; V: TRBV2; J: TRBJ2-7; DNA: TGTGCCAGCAGTACCGGGTCGGACGAGCAGTACTTC; CDR3: CASSTGSDEQYF
D: TRBD1; size: .; V: TRBV5-1; J: TRBJ1-6; DNA: TGCGCCAGCACAGTCTCCGGGACAGGGAATTCACCCCTCCACTTT; CDR3: CASTVSGTGNSPLHF
D: .; size: many; V: TRBV7-8; J: TRBJ2-3; DNA: TGTGCCAGCAGCTCCGGAAATACTCGGGCCCTCTATTTT; CDR3: CASSSGNTRALYF
D: .; size: many; V: TRBV20-1; J: TRBJ2-7; DNA: TGCAGTGCTAGAGATGGGGCAGGGCCCTCCTACGAGCAGTACTTC; CDR3: CSARDGAGPSYEQYF
D: .; size: many; V: TRBV20-1; J: TRBJ2-4; DNA: TGCAGTGCTAGGTCGCGAGCGAGGAACATTCAGTACTTC; CDR3: CSARSRARNIQYF
D: TRBD2; size: many; V: TRBV28; J: TRBJ2-2; DNA: TGTGCCATCACCCACAGACTAGCGGGAGGCACCGGGGAGCTGTTTTTT; CDR3: CAITHRLAGGTGELFF
D: .; size: few; V: TRBV3-1; J: TRBJ2-2; DNA: TGTGCCAGCAGCCAAGCTAGGCCGAACACCGGGGAGCTGTTTTTT; CDR3: CASSQARPNTGELFF
D: .; size: few; V: TRBV7-8; J: TRBJ2-6; DNA: TGTGCCAGCAGCTTAGAGGGAGGGTGGGGGCCCTCTGGGGCCAACGTCCTGACTTTC; CDR3: CASSLEGGWGPSGANVLTF
D: TRBD1; size: .; V: TRBV19; J: TRBJ2-1; DNA: TGTGCCAGTAGTATCACAGGGGGAGTTTACAATGAGCAGTTCTTC; CDR3: CASSITGGVYNEQFF
D: .; size: many; V: TRBV12-3/TRBV12-4; J: TRBJ2-7; DNA: TGTGCCAGCAGCTGGCTTTCGGGAGCACCCTACGAGCAGTACTTC; CDR3: CASSWLSGAPYEQYF
D: .; size: many; V: TRBV5-1; J: TRBJ2-2; DNA: TGCGCCAGCAGCCCAGATGGACAGCTCCCCGGGGAGCTGTTTTTT; CDR3: CASSPDGQLPGELFF
D: .; size: few; V: TRBV7-2; J: TRBJ2-3; DNA: TGTGCCAGCAGGAGAGGGACCCACCCTAGCACAGATACGCAGTATTTT; CDR3: CASRRGTHPSTDTQYF
D: .; size: many; V: TRBV24-1; J: TRBJ2-1; DNA: TGTGCCACCAGTGACAAGGTCTCCCAGGACTACAATGAGCAGTTCTTC; CDR3: CATSDKVSQDYNEQFF
D: .; size: .; V: TRBV10-3; J: TRBJ2-7; DNA: TGTGCCATCAGTGAAAGTCTAGGGCAGTACTTC; CDR3: CAISESLGQYF
D: .; size: many; V: TRBV12-3/TRBV12-4; J: TRBJ2-1; DNA: TGTGCCAGCAGTCCAAAATCCCTACGGGCCTACAATGAGCAGTTCTTC; CDR3: CASSPKSLRAYNEQFF
D: .; size: once; V: TRBV30; J: TRBJ1-5; DNA: TGTGCCTGGAGTGTACCGGGACTCAATAATCAGCCCCAGCATTTT; CDR3: CAWSVPGLNNQPQHF
D: .; size: many; V: TRBV5-6; J: TRBJ2-5; DNA: TGTGCCAGCAGCTGGTGGGGGTACCAAGAGACCCAGTACTTC; CDR3: CASSWWGYQETQYF
D: TRBD2; size: few; V: TRBV20-1; J: TRBJ2-1; DNA: TGCAGTGCTGACCCGGGACTAGCGGACTCCTACAATGAGCAGTTCTTC; CDR3: CSADPGLADSYNEQFF
D: TRBD1; size: many; V: TRBV10-3; J: TRBJ1-6; DNA: TGTGCCATCAGATCAAGGGGGCTTTCACCCCTCCACTTT; CDR3: CAIRSRGLSPLHF
D: TRBD2; size: many; V: TRBV6-2/TRBV6-3; J: TRBJ2-2; DNA: TGTGCCAGCATGCGGGAGCACACCGGGGAGCTGTTTTTT; CDR3: CASMREHTGELFF
D: TRBD1; size: many; V: TRBV5-1; J: TRBJ2-3; DNA: TGCGCCAGCAGCTTCCGGGACAGGAAAGGCACAGATACGCAGTATTTT; CDR3: CASSFRDRKGTDTQYF
D: TRBD1; size: few; V: TRBV20-1; J: TRBJ2-1; DNA: TGCAGTGCTAGACCCGGACAGGGATCGGTCAATGAGCAGTTCTTC; CDR3: CSARPGQGSVNEQFF
D: .; size: many; V: TRBV5-1; J: TRBJ2-3; DNA: TGCGCCAGCAGCTACTTCCGGGGAGGTACCCGCACAGATACGCAGTATTTT; CDR3: CASSYFRGGTRTDTQYF
D: TRBD2; size: many; V: TRBV5-1; J: TRBJ2-1; DNA: TGCGCCAGCAGCCCCCTAGGGTCGGGAGCGGGATTGGCAAAGTTCTTC; CDR3: CASSPLGSGAGLAKFF
D: .; size: .; V: TRBV5-1; J: TRBJ1-4; DNA: TGCGCCAGCAGCTTGGAAGTCGGCGCTGAAAAACTGTTTTTT; CDR3: CASSLEVGAEKLFF
D: .; size: .; V: TRBV19; J: TRBJ2-7; DNA: TGTGCCAGTAGTATACGAACTTCTTTTTACGCTAACTACGAGCAGTACTTC; CDR3: CASSIRTSFYANYEQYF
D: .; size: many; V: TRBV10-2; J: TRBJ2-7; DNA: TGCGCCAGCAGTGAAGGATTTAAGAGGGCTGTGGAGGAGCAGTACTTC; CDR3: CASSEGFKRAVEEQYF
D: .; size: .; V: TRBV24-1; J: TRBJ1-3; DNA: TGTGCCACCAGTGACCCCAGGTCGGCTGGAAACACCATATATTTT; CDR3: CATSDPRSAGNTIYF
D: .; size: many; V: TRBV20-1; J: TRBJ1-1; DNA: TGCAGTGCTAGAGGTCCTGAAGCTTTCTTT; CDR3: CSARGPEAFF
D: .; size: many; V: TRBV5-1; J: TRBJ1-5; DNA: TGCGCCAGCAGCTTAGGTCCAGGGGCCTATCAGCCCCAGCATTTT; CDR3: CASSLGPGAYQPQHF
D: .; size: many; V: TRBV7-2; J: TRBJ2-7; DNA: TGTGCCAGCACCAATGGGTACGAGCAGTACTTC; CDR3: CASTNGYEQYF
D: TRBD1; size: many; V: TRBV27; J: TRBJ2-7; DNA: TGTGCCAGCAGTCCGGGGACAGTGGGAGAAGGGGAGCAGTACTTC; CDR3: CASSPGTVGEGEQYF
D: .; size: many; V: TRBV7-7; J: TRBJ2-1; DNA: TGTGCTAGCAGCTTAAGATTTGGGGATGAGCAGTTCTTC; CDR3: CASSLRFGDEQFF
D: .; size: many; V: TRBV12-3/TRBV12-4; J: TRBJ2-5; DNA: TGTGCCAGCAGGATAGACTCGCAAGAGACCCAGTACTTC; CDR3: CASRIDSQETQYF
D: .; size: many; V: TRBV12-3/TRBV12-4; J: TRBJ1-2; DNA: TGTGCCAGCAGTTTCGACACGGGGTATGGCTACACCTTC; CDR3: CASSFDTGYGYTF